A single sample gave rise to the 3 T cell receptor beta chains below, sequenced in a study of T-cell memory formation after mild COVID-19. MiXCR, applied by TCRdb to the 5' RACE reads, yields one record per CDR3 protein. The table shows 550,000 to 700,000 distinct CDR3 sequences, with around a sixth occurring only once. Specimen: PBMCs or a T cell subset sorted from them (not recorded which). The receptor source for this set is an adult woman who had mild COVID-19 (a few samples of this study predate the infection). Cell type and time point are not known.

This chain connects TRBV5-1 to TRBJ1-1, with a tentative D call TRBD1 (5 bases). This CDR3 comprises 14 residues. Deletions cut 1 base from V and 0 bases from J, with 7 bases between. CDR1 and CDR2 (germline): SGHRS, YFSETQ. DNA of the CDR3: TGCGCCAGCAGCTTGCGGGGGGTGAACACTGAAGCTTTCTTT. This encodes CASSLRGVNTEAFF.

The rearrangement uses TRBV7-2 and TRBJ2-1, with a tentative D call TRBD2 (5 bases). The CDR3 is 16 amino acids. Trimming removed 5 bases from V and 0 bases from J, with 14 bases in between. Germline V gene data show CDR1 as SGHTA and CDR2 as FQGNSA. The CDR3 protein is CASSPFGLDSYNEQFF. The CDR3 DNA sequence: TGTGCCAGCAGCCCCTTCGGACTTGACTCCTACAATGAGCAGTTCTTC.

The chain employs TRBV11-2 and TRBJ2-1; 10 nucleotides agree with TRBD2. Germline lookup yields CDR1 SGHAT and CDR2 FQNNGV. J gave up 7 bases and V 3 bases, and 6 bases lay outside the gene matches. The CDR3 has 15 amino acids. CDR3: CASSFSLAGANEQFF. DNA of the CDR3: TGTGCCAGCAGCTTCAGTCTAGCGGGAGCGAATGAGCAGTTCTTC.